This T cell receptor beta chain was recovered during a study of blood T cell repertoires in COVID-19. As originally analysed: Reference gene primer amplification yielded estimated nucleated cell counts. Sequencing used immunoSEQ multiplex PCR; TCRdb keeps in-frame clones, though not all of them. From that table come the V and J calls and clone size; the DNA was used to work out D and trimming. Among 140,000 or so clones listed, about 90% were seen once. Sequenced material: peripheral blood. The clonotype was recovered from a middle-aged man who had recovered from COVID-19.

CDR3 region: CASSQDFMEAGELFF. In nucleotides, the CDR3 is TGCGCCAGCAGCCAAGATTTTATGGAGGCCGGGGAGCTGTTTTTT. V gene TRBV4-3 combines with J gene TRBJ2-2, with D perhaps matching TRBD2 (5 bases). V was cut by 0 bases and J by 6 bases, with 11 bases left in between. Per germline, CDR1 LGHNA and CDR2 YSLEER. The CDR3 length is 15 residues.